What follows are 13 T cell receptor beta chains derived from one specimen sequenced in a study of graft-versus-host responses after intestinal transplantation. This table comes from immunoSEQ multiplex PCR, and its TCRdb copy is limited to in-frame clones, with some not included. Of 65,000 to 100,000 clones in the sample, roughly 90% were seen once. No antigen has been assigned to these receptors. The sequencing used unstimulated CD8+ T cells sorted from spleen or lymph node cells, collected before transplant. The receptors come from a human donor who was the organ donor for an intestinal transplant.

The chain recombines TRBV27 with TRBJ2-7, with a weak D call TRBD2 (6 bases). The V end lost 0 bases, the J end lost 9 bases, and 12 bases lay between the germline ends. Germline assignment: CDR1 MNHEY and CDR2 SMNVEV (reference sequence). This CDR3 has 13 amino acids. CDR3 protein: CASSLSAGMGQYF. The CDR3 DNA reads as TGTGCCAGCAGTTTATCGGCGGGGATGGGGCAGTACTTC.

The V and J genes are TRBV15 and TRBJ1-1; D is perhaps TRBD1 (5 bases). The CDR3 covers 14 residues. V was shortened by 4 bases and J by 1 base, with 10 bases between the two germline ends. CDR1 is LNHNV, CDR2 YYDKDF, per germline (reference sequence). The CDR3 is CATSTSDRNTEAFF. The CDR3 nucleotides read TGTGCCACCAGCACAAGCGACAGGAACACTGAAGCTTTCTTT.

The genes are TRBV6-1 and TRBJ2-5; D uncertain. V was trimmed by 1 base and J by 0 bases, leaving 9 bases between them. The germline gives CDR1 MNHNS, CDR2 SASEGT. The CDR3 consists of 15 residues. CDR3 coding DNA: TGTGCCAGCAGTGAAGGGGCAGGAAACCAAGAGACCCAGTACTTC. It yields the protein CASSEGAGNQETQYF.

The CDR3 protein is CASSLALRGPITPETQYF. DNA of the CDR3: TGTGCCAGCAGCTTAGCGCTAAGGGGCCCTATCACCCCGGAGACCCAGTACTTC. This rearrangement joins TRBV7-9 to TRBJ2-5; TRBD1 might be the D (5 bases). The CDR3 spans 18 residues. Germline V gene lookup returns CDR1 SEHNR and CDR2 FQNEAQ (reference sequence). V gave up 0 bases and J gave up 5 bases, with 22 bases separating them.

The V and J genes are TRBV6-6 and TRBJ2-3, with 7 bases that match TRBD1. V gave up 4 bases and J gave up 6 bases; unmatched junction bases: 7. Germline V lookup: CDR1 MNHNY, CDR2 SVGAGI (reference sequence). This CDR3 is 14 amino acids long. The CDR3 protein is CASSSGGTADTQYF. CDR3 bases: TGTGCCAGCAGTTCAGGGGGTACGGCGGATACGCAGTATTTT.

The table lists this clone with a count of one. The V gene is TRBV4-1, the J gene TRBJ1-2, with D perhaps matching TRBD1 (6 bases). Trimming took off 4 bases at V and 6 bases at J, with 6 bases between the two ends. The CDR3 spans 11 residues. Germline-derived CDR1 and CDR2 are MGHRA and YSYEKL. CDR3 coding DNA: TGCGCCAGCAGCCCAGGGGATGGCTACACCTTC. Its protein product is CASSPGDGYTF.

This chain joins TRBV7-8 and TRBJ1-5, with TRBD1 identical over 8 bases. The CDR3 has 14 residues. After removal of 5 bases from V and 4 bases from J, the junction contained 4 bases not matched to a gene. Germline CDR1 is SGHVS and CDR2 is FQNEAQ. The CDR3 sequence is CASSPRQGNQPQHF. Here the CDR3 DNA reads TGTGCCAGCAGCCCAAGACAGGGGAATCAGCCCCAGCATTTT.

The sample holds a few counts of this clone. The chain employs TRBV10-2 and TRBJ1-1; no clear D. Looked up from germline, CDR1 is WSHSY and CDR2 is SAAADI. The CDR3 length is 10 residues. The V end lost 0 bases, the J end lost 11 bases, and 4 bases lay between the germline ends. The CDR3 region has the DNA TGCGCCAGCAGTGAGTCGAGGGCTTTCTTT. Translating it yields CASSESRAFF.

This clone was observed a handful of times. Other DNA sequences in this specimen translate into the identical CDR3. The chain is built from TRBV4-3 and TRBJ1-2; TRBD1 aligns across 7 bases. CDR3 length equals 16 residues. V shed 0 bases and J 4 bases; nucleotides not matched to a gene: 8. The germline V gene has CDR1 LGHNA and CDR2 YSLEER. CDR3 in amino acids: CASSQDQSQGTYGYTF. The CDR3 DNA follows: TGCGCCAGCAGCCAAGATCAATCACAGGGGACCTATGGCTACACCTTC.

CDR3 region: CASSDTINRKRAIGELFF. CDR3 in DNA: TGTGCCAGCAGTGACACAATCAACAGGAAAAGGGCAATCGGGGAGCTGTTTTTT. V gene TRBV6-4 combines with J gene TRBJ2-2; TRBD1 is a possible D gene (5 bases). The germline V gene encodes CDR1 MRHNA and CDR2 SNTAGT. The CDR3 covers 18 residues. Trimming shortened V by 2 bases and J by 7 bases, and 23 bases separated the two germline ends.

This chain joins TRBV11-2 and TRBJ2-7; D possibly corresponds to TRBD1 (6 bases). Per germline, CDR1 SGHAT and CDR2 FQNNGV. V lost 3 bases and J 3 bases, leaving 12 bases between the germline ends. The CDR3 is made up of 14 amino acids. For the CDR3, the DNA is TGTGCCAGCAGCTTTACAGGGTTCGACTACGAGCAGTACTTC. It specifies CASSFTGFDYEQYF.

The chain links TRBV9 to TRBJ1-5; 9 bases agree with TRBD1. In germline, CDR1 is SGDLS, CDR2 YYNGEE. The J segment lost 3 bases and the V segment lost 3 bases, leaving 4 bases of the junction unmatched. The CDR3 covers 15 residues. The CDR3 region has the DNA TGTGCCAGCAGCGGGGGGACAGGGACCAATCAGCCCCAGCATTTT. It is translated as CASSGGTGTNQPQHF.

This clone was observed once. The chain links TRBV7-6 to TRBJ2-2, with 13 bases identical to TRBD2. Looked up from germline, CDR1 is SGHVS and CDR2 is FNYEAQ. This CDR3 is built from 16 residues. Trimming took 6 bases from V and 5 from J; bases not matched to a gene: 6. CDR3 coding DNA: TGTGCCAGCAGGGCCACGGGACTAGCGGGGACCGGGGAGCTGTTTTTT. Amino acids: CASRATGLAGTGELFF. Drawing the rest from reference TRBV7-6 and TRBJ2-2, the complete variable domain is GAGVSQSPRYKVTKRGQDVALRCDPISGHVSLYWYRQALGQGPEFLTYFNYEAQQDKSGLPNDRFSAERPEGSISTLTIQRTEQRDSAMYRCASRATGLAGTGELFFGEGSRLTVL.